A selection of T cell receptor beta chains follows, all from one sample in a study of technical replicates of blood from a few donors. Repertoires were generated with immunoSEQ multiplex PCR, while TCRdb's copy carries only in-frame clones and drops some. The data contain over 75,000 clones, approximately 96% of them singletons. The sample taken for sequencing was T cells isolated from PBMCs. The receptors shown here come from a human donor in good health. The CDR3 runs from the conserved cysteine through the conserved F or W. D genes are given only for firm matches. Size values are once, few and many counts, or a class for expanded clones, and some rows have none.

d_gene: -
j_gene: TRBJ1-5
v_gene: TRBV2
abundance: -
CDR3nt: TGTGCCAGCAGTCCACAGGGTTATCAGCCCCAGCATTTT
CDR3aa: CASSPQGYQPQHF

d_gene: -
j_gene: TRBJ2-4
v_gene: TRBV28
abundance: -
CDR3nt: TGTGCCAGCAGCCGAGGACAATCGCTAGCCAAAAACATTCAGTACTTC
CDR3aa: CASSRGQSLAKNIQYF

d_gene: TRBD2
j_gene: TRBJ2-3
v_gene: TRBV5-6
abundance: -
CDR3nt: TGTGCCAGCAGCTTGGGGACTAGCGGGGCCACAGATACGCAGTATTTT
CDR3aa: CASSLGTSGATDTQYF

d_gene: -
j_gene: TRBJ2-1
v_gene: TRBV7-2
abundance: -
CDR3nt: TGTGCCAGCAGAAGAAAAGACAGTCACAATGAGCAGTTCTTC
CDR3aa: CASRRKDSHNEQFF

d_gene: -
j_gene: TRBJ1-2
v_gene: TRBV5-6
abundance: -
CDR3nt: TGTGCCAGCAGCTTGGAGAGGGCTAACTATGGCTACACCTTC
CDR3aa: CASSLERANYGYTF

d_gene: -
j_gene: TRBJ2-7
v_gene: TRBV15
abundance: -
CDR3nt: TGTGCCACCAGCAGAGATTTGCCTAGTGGAACCTACGAGCAGTACTTC
CDR3aa: CATSRDLPSGTYEQYF

d_gene: -
j_gene: TRBJ2-7
v_gene: TRBV6-5
abundance: -
CDR3nt: TGTGCCAGCAGTTACGGGGCCCTGAACTACGAGCAGTACTTC
CDR3aa: CASSYGALNYEQYF

d_gene: -
j_gene: TRBJ2-7
v_gene: TRBV30
abundance: -
CDR3nt: TGTGCCTGGTCTACAGGTCCAATAACCTACGAGCAGTACTTC
CDR3aa: CAWSTGPITYEQYF

d_gene: -
j_gene: TRBJ1-2
v_gene: TRBV19
abundance: -
CDR3nt: TGTGCCAGTAGTTCGTACAGGGCAGGGTATGGCTACACCTTC
CDR3aa: CASSSYRAGYGYTF

d_gene: -
j_gene: TRBJ1-2
v_gene: TRBV7-3
abundance: -
CDR3nt: TGTGCCAGCAGCGGGAGCGACTATGGCTACACCTTC
CDR3aa: CASSGSDYGYTF

d_gene: -
j_gene: TRBJ2-7
v_gene: TRBV6-1
abundance: -
CDR3nt: TGTGCCAGCATCGGAGCCTACGAGCAGTACTTC
CDR3aa: CASIGAYEQYF

d_gene: -
j_gene: TRBJ1-1
v_gene: TRBV18
abundance: -
CDR3nt: TGTGCCAGCTCACCCGGGGAGTTGAACACTGAAGCTTTCTTT
CDR3aa: CASSPGELNTEAFF

d_gene: TRBD1
j_gene: TRBJ1-2
v_gene: TRBV5-1
abundance: -
CDR3nt: TGCGCCAGCAGCCCCGGACAGGGCTACTATGGCTACACCTTC
CDR3aa: CASSPGQGYYGYTF

d_gene: TRBD1
j_gene: TRBJ2-2
v_gene: TRBV2
abundance: -
CDR3nt: TGTGCCAGCATTCAGGGGGCTGGGGAGCTGTTTTTT
CDR3aa: CASIQGAGELFF

d_gene: TRBD1
j_gene: TRBJ2-1
v_gene: TRBV5-6
abundance: -
CDR3nt: TGTGCCAGCAGCTTGGACGAGGGGGCCATATACAATGAGCAGTTCTTC
CDR3aa: CASSLDEGAIYNEQFF

d_gene: TRBD2
j_gene: TRBJ2-2
v_gene: TRBV2
abundance: -
CDR3nt: TGTGCCAGCAGATTGGCTAGCGGTTGGGCCGGGGAGCTGTTTTTT
CDR3aa: CASRLASGWAGELFF

d_gene: -
j_gene: TRBJ2-7
v_gene: TRBV27
abundance: -
CDR3nt: TGTGCCAGCAGTAAAACGACAGAAAACTACGAGCAGTACTTC
CDR3aa: CASSKTTENYEQYF

d_gene: TRBD2
j_gene: TRBJ2-1
v_gene: TRBV29-1
abundance: -
CDR3nt: TGCAGCGTTACCGGACTAGCGGGAGGGCAATACAATGAGCAGTTCTTC
CDR3aa: CSVTGLAGGQYNEQFF

d_gene: -
j_gene: TRBJ1-2
v_gene: TRBV18
abundance: -
CDR3nt: TGTGCCAGCTCACCGAACTTACAGGGAGCCAATGGCTACACCTTC
CDR3aa: CASSPNLQGANGYTF

d_gene: -
j_gene: TRBJ2-7
v_gene: TRBV27
abundance: -
CDR3nt: TGTGCCAGCAGCCCCACTTTGACCTACGAGCAGTACTTC
CDR3aa: CASSPTLTYEQYF

d_gene: TRBD1
j_gene: TRBJ1-2
v_gene: TRBV27
abundance: -
CDR3nt: TGTGCCAGCAGCCATGGACAGGGCAGCTATGGCTACACCTTC
CDR3aa: CASSHGQGSYGYTF

d_gene: -
j_gene: TRBJ1-1
v_gene: TRBV5-1
abundance: -
CDR3nt: TGCGCCAGCAGCTTCTCTAACACTGAAGCTTTCTTT
CDR3aa: CASSFSNTEAFF

d_gene: TRBD2
j_gene: TRBJ2-7
v_gene: TRBV9
abundance: -
CDR3nt: TGTGCCAGCAGCGACGCGACTAGCGGGGTGCAGAATCCCTACGAGCAGTACTTC
CDR3aa: CASSDATSGVQNPYEQYF

d_gene: -
j_gene: TRBJ1-4
v_gene: TRBV10-3
abundance: -
CDR3nt: TGTGCCATCAGTGAGTCCGAGCTAACTAATGAAAAACTGTTTTTT
CDR3aa: CAISESELTNEKLFF

d_gene: -
j_gene: TRBJ1-1
v_gene: TRBV28
abundance: once
CDR3nt: TGTGCCTGCACCCCTGGGCTAGGGGGCACTGAAGCTTTCTTT
CDR3aa: CACTPGLGGTEAFF

d_gene: -
j_gene: TRBJ1-1
v_gene: TRBV29-1
abundance: -
CDR3nt: TGCAGCGTTGAGACTAGTGGGGGAGCTGCTGAAGCTTTCTTT
CDR3aa: CSVETSGGAAEAFF

d_gene: -
j_gene: TRBJ2-5
v_gene: TRBV19
abundance: once
CDR3nt: TGTGCCAGTAGTAGACAGAGACAAGAGACCCAGTACTTC
CDR3aa: CASSRQRQETQYF

d_gene: TRBD1
j_gene: TRBJ1-4
v_gene: TRBV7-9
abundance: -
CDR3nt: TGTGCCAGCAGCTCCCGGGACAGGGCTGGTGAAAAACTGTTTTTT
CDR3aa: CASSSRDRAGEKLFF

d_gene: TRBD1
j_gene: TRBJ2-2
v_gene: TRBV5-5
abundance: -
CDR3nt: TGTGCCAGCAGCTACGCTGCAGGGGGAGTCGGGGAGCTGTTTTTT
CDR3aa: CASSYAAGGVGELFF

d_gene: TRBD2
j_gene: TRBJ2-5
v_gene: TRBV7-3
abundance: -
CDR3nt: TGTGCCAGCAGCTTAGCGGGAGGGGTGGAGACCCAGTACTTC
CDR3aa: CASSLAGGVETQYF

d_gene: TRBD1
j_gene: TRBJ1-1
v_gene: TRBV6-5
abundance: -
CDR3nt: TGTGCCAGCAGTTCCAACGGACAGGGCACTGAAGCTTTCTTT
CDR3aa: CASSSNGQGTEAFF

d_gene: TRBD2
j_gene: TRBJ2-2
v_gene: TRBV30
abundance: -
CDR3nt: TGTGCCTGGAGTGAACCTAGCGGGGGGACCGGGGAGCTGTTTTTT
CDR3aa: CAWSEPSGGTGELFF

d_gene: TRBD2
j_gene: TRBJ2-1
v_gene: TRBV7-3
abundance: -
CDR3nt: TGTGCCAGCAGCTTGACCGGGACTAGCGGGAGGGCCGGGCAGTTCTTC
CDR3aa: CASSLTGTSGRAGQFF

d_gene: TRBD2
j_gene: TRBJ2-2
v_gene: TRBV4-2
abundance: -
CDR3nt: TGTGCCAGCAGCCAAGCGGGACTAGTAGATGAGGAGCTGTTTTTT
CDR3aa: CASSQAGLVDEELFF

d_gene: TRBD2
j_gene: TRBJ2-1
v_gene: TRBV7-3
abundance: -
CDR3nt: TGTGCCAGCAGCTTACCCAGAGGGCCGGGACTAGGAAACAATGAGCAGTTCTTC
CDR3aa: CASSLPRGPGLGNNEQFF

d_gene: -
j_gene: TRBJ1-3
v_gene: TRBV20-1
abundance: -
CDR3nt: TGCAGTGCCTTCTCTGGAAACACCATATATTTT
CDR3aa: CSAFSGNTIYF

d_gene: -
j_gene: TRBJ2-7
v_gene: TRBV27
abundance: -
CDR3nt: TGTGCCAGCAGTCGGCGGACCTACGAGCAGTACTTC
CDR3aa: CASSRRTYEQYF

d_gene: -
j_gene: TRBJ1-2
v_gene: TRBV5-6
abundance: -
CDR3nt: TGTGCCAGCAGCGTGGCCCCGGTCAACTCCCGGGGCTACACCTTC
CDR3aa: CASSVAPVNSRGYTF

d_gene: TRBD1
j_gene: TRBJ1-3
v_gene: TRBV28
abundance: -
CDR3nt: TGTGCCAGCAGTTCGGGGTATGGGACAGGGGCTGGAAACACCATATATTTT
CDR3aa: CASSSGYGTGAGNTIYF

d_gene: TRBD2
j_gene: TRBJ2-7
v_gene: TRBV6-5
abundance: once
CDR3nt: TGTGCCAGCAGTTACGGGGGGGGAGCCTACGAGCAGTACTTC
CDR3aa: CASSYGGGAYEQYF

d_gene: -
j_gene: TRBJ1-1
v_gene: TRBV5-1
abundance: -
CDR3nt: TGCGCCAGCAGCTTGTCAGGGTTTGACACTGAAGCTTTCTTT
CDR3aa: CASSLSGFDTEAFF

d_gene: -
j_gene: TRBJ1-1
v_gene: TRBV6-6
abundance: -
CDR3nt: TGTGCCAGCAGCAGGGCTGACTTAATGAACACTGAAGCTTTCTTT
CDR3aa: CASSRADLMNTEAFF

d_gene: TRBD1
j_gene: TRBJ1-2
v_gene: TRBV28
abundance: -
CDR3nt: TGTGCCAGCAGCCCCGGGACAGGGGGTGGCTACACCTTC
CDR3aa: CASSPGTGGGYTF

d_gene: -
j_gene: TRBJ1-2
v_gene: TRBV11-2
abundance: -
CDR3nt: TGTGCCAGCAGCCGAGGGAGTAACTATGGCTACACCTTC
CDR3aa: CASSRGSNYGYTF

d_gene: -
j_gene: TRBJ2-5
v_gene: TRBV6-5
abundance: -
CDR3nt: TGTGCCAGCAGTTATTTCGGGGATCAAGAGACCCAGTACTTC
CDR3aa: CASSYFGDQETQYF

d_gene: TRBD1
j_gene: TRBJ1-1
v_gene: TRBV2
abundance: -
CDR3nt: TGTGCCAGCACAGGGACAGTGAACACTGAAGCTTTCTTT
CDR3aa: CASTGTVNTEAFF

d_gene: TRBD1
j_gene: TRBJ2-6
v_gene: TRBV5-4
abundance: -
CDR3nt: TGTGCCAGCCGACAGGGGTTAGGGGCCAACGTCCTGACTTTC
CDR3aa: CASRQGLGANVLTF